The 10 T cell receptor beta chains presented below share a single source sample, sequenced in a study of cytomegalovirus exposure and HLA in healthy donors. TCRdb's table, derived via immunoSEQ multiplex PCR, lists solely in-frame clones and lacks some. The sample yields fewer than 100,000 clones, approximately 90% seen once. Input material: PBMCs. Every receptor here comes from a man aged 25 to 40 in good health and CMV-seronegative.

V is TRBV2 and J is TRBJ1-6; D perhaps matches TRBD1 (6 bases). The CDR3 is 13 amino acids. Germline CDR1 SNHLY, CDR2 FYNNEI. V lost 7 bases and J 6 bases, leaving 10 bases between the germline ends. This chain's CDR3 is CASTQGSNSPLHF. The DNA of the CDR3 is TGTGCCAGCACACAGGGAAGTAATTCACCCCTCCACTTT.

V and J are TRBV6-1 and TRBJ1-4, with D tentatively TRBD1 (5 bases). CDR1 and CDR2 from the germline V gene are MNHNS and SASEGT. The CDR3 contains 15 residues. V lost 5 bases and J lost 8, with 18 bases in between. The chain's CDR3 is CASSKQAAGPEKLFF. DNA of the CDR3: TGTGCCAGCAGTAAACAGGCGGCGGGGCCCGAAAAACTGTTTTTT.

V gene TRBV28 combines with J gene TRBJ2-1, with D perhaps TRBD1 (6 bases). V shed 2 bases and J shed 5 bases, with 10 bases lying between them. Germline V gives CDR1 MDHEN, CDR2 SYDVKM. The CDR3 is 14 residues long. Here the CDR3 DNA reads TGTGCCAGCAGTTTAGCAGGGGAGAACAATGAGCAGTTCTTC. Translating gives CASSLAGENNEQFF.

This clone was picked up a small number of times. The CDR3 nucleotides are TGTGCCAGCAGCCTAAGCGGGGAGACCTACGAGCAGTACTTC. Translation gives CASSLSGETYEQYF. The chain combines TRBV9 with TRBJ2-7; 7 bases line up with TRBD2. This CDR3 has 14 residues. The junction had 6 bases not matched to a gene; V was cut back by 4 bases and J by 2 bases. Germline CDR1 and CDR2: SGDLS and YYNGEE.

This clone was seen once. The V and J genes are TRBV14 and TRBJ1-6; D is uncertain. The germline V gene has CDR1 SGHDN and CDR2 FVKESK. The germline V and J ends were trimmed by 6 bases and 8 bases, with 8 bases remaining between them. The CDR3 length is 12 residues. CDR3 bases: TGTGCCAGCAGACAGCAAGATTCACCCCTCCACTTT. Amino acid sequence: CASRQQDSPLHF.

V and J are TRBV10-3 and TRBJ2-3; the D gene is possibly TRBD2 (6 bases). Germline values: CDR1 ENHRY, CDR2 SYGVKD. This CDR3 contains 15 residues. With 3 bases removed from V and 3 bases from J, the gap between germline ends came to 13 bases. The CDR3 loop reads CAISDTGDGTDTQYF. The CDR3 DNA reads TGTGCCATCAGTGACACGGGAGATGGGACAGATACGCAGTATTTT.

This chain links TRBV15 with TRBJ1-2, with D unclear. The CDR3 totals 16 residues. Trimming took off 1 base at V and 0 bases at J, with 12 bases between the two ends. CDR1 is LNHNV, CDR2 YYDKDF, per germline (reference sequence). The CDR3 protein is CATSRAFEGTNYGYTF. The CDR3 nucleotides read TGTGCCACCAGCAGAGCTTTCGAGGGTACTAACTATGGCTACACCTTC.

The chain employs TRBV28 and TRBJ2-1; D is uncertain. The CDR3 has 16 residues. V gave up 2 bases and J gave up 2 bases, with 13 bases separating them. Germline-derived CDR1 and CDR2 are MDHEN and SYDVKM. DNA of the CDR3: TGTGCCAGCAGTTTAATGTCCCTTGGCACCTACAATGAGCAGTTCTTC. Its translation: CASSLMSLGTYNEQFF.

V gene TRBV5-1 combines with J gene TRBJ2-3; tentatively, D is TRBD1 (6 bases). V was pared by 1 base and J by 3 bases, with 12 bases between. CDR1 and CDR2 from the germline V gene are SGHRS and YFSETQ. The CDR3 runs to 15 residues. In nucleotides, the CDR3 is TGCGCCAGCAGCTTGTTACAGGGCTCTACAGATACGCAGTATTTT. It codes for CASSLLQGSTDTQYF.

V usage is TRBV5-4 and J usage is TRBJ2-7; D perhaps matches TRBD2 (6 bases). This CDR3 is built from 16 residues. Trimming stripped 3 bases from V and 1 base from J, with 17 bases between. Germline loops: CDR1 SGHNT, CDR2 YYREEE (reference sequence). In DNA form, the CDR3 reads TGTGCCAGCAGCTGGATCTCAGGGAGGAGTTCCTACGAGCAGTACTTC. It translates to CASSWISGRSSYEQYF.